The rows below give T cell receptor beta chains drawn from one sample of a study of long-term antiretroviral therapy in people with HIV. The assay was immunoSEQ multiplex PCR, and TCRdb's table has in-frame clones only and misses some. The table lists about 31,000 clones, more than 75% of them singletons, with about 3% in the top ten. The sample here was unsorted PBMCs, taken 1.9 years after starting antiretroviral therapy. These receptors originate from a man between 18 and 35 years old with HIV. Each CDR3 is given with its conserved first and last residue. D genes are given only for firm matches. Where a row states a size, it is once, few, many or the class of an expanded clone; other rows omit it.

d_gene | j_gene | abundance | v_gene | CDR3aa | CDR3nt
TRBD2 | TRBJ2-3 | - | TRBV14 | CASSLAGGPTDTQYF | TGTGCCAGCAGCCTCGCGGGGGGGCCAACAGATACGCAGTATTTT
TRBD2 | TRBJ2-5 | - | TRBV28 | CASTSGAGETQYF | TGTGCCAGCACTAGCGGGGCGGGGGAGACCCAGTACTTC
- | TRBJ2-1 | - | TRBV2 | CANSRDNYNEQFF | TGTGCCAACTCCCGGGACAATTACAATGAGCAGTTCTTC
- | TRBJ1-2 | - | TRBV12-1 | CASSSQGKLYGYTF | TGTGCCAGCAGCTCCCAGGGTAAACTCTATGGCTACACCTTC
- | TRBJ2-1 | - | TRBV6-1 | CASSEGPRRFNEQFF | TGTGCCAGCAGTGAGGGACCTAGAAGGTTCAATGAGCAGTTCTTC
- | TRBJ1-5 | - | TRBV2 | CASEVVQGQPQHF | TGTGCCAGCGAAGTGGTGCAGGGTCAGCCCCAGCATTTT
- | TRBJ2-3 | - | TRBV11-2 | CASSLVTGPGLGHTQYF | TGTGCCAGCAGCTTAGTGACGGGCCCAGGGTTAGGGCATACGCAGTATTTT
- | TRBJ2-7 | - | TRBV13 | CASSSRLTYEQYF | TGTGCCAGCAGCTCCCGTTTAACCTACGAGCAGTACTTC
TRBD2 | TRBJ2-1 | - | TRBV2 | CASSGAGGPDNEQFF | TGTGCCAGCAGTGGGGCGGGGGGGCCTGACAATGAGCAGTTCTTC
- | TRBJ1-4 | - | TRBV18 | CASSPTANEKLFF | TGTGCCAGCTCACCCACGGCTAATGAAAAACTGTTTTTT
- | TRBJ2-3 | - | TRBV27 | CASSLLLSTDTQYF | TGTGCCAGCAGTTTATTACTGAGCACAGATACGCAGTATTTT
- | TRBJ1-4 | - | TRBV4-2 | CASSQERDGNEKLFF | TGTGCCAGCAGCCAAGAACGGGACGGTAATGAAAAACTGTTTTTT
TRBD1 | TRBJ1-2 | - | TRBV2 | CASMGLGQGGHGYTF | TGTGCCAGCATGGGCCTGGGACAGGGGGGTCATGGCTACACCTTC
TRBD1 | TRBJ1-2 | medium-sized | TRBV28 | CASSSNRGSDYGYTF | TGTGCCAGCAGTTCTAACAGGGGGTCGGACTATGGCTACACCTTC
- | TRBJ1-1 | few | TRBV29-1 | CSGAVKGDTEAFF | TGCAGCGGTGCGGTAAAGGGGGACACTGAAGCTTTCTTT
TRBD2 | TRBJ2-5 | - | TRBV5-1 | CASSPGLAGASRETQYF | TGCGCCAGCAGCCCAGGACTAGCGGGGGCCTCAAGAGAGACCCAGTACTTC
- | TRBJ1-3 | - | TRBV5-1 | CASSSGRPSSGNTIYF | TGCGCCAGCAGCTCGGGACGGCCTTCATCTGGAAACACCATATATTTT
- | TRBJ2-3 | - | TRBV5-1 | CASSLGYGTTDTQYF | TGCGCCAGCAGCTTGGGGTACGGTACGACAGATACGCAGTATTTT
- | TRBJ2-3 | - | TRBV9 | CASSADGDTDTQYF | TGTGCCAGCAGCGCGGATGGAGACACAGATACGCAGTATTTT
- | TRBJ2-3 | - | TRBV15 | CATSSPSSTHTDTQYF | TGTGCCACCAGCAGTCCTTCTAGCACACACACAGATACGCAGTATTTT
- | TRBJ1-4 | - | TRBV19 | CASSGRRGEKLFF | TGTGCCAGTAGTGGTCGCAGGGGTGAAAAACTGTTTTTT
- | TRBJ1-6 | - | TRBV19 | CASSIGGDNLNSPLHF | TGTGCCAGTAGTATAGGGGGGGACAATCTGAATTCACCCCTCCACTTT
- | TRBJ1-5 | - | TRBV5-1 | CASSLSGQNQPQHF | TGCGCCAGCAGCTTAAGCGGACAGAATCAGCCCCAGCATTTT
- | TRBJ1-3 | - | TRBV2 | CASLGRLRAGNTIYF | TGTGCCAGCCTGGGACGCCTTCGAGCTGGAAACACCATATATTTT
- | TRBJ1-4 | once | TRBV27 | CASWGGEKLFF | TGTGCCAGTTGGGGTGGTGAAAAACTGTTTTTT